A selection of T cell receptor beta chains follows, all from one sample in a study of CD8 T cells in ankylosing spondylitis. TCRdb redid the calling of the 5' RACE reads with MiXCR, one entry per CDR3 protein. The sample consists of about 420,000 distinct CDR3 sequences, more than 20% of them appearing once. The specimen sequenced was blood, either unsorted or a sorted T cell fraction (not recorded which). Receptor source: a male donor with ankylosing spondylitis. Both conserved end residues are part of each CDR3. D genes are given only for firm matches. Clone size is given for some rows only: seen once, a few or many times, or a class if the clone is expanded.

J gene	D gene	clone size	V gene	CDR3 protein	CDR3 DNA
TRBJ1-5	.	few	TRBV20-1	CSARVSGQLNQPQHF	TGCAGTGCTAGAGTCTCGGGTCAGCTAAATCAGCCCCAGCATTTT
TRBJ2-2	TRBD2	.	TRBV24-1	CATSDSGTYTGELFF	TGTGCCACCAGTGACAGCGGGACCTACACCGGGGAGCTGTTTTTT
TRBJ2-3	TRBD1	few	TRBV7-9	CASSRQGQSSDTQYF	TGTGCCAGCAGCAGACAGGGTCAATCATCGGATACGCAGTATTTT
TRBJ2-1	TRBD1	few	TRBV5-8	CASSTDRADEQFF	TGTGCCAGCAGCACAGACAGGGCGGATGAGCAGTTCTTC
TRBJ2-3	.	.	TRBV5-1	CASSSVGTLPLQGTDTQYF	TGCGCCAGCAGCTCGGTCGGGACTCTCCCGCTTCAGGGCACAGATACGCAGTATTTT
TRBJ2-1	.	few	TRBV7-2	CASSFGLISYNEQFF	TGTGCCAGCAGCTTCGGACTCATTTCTTACAATGAGCAGTTCTTC
TRBJ1-5	.	many	TRBV19	CASSFGRTNQPQHF	TGTGCCAGTAGTTTCGGGAGGACCAATCAGCCCCAGCATTTT
TRBJ2-1	TRBD2	few	TRBV20-1	CSATWASGISYNEQFF	TGCAGTGCTACATGGGCTAGCGGGATCTCCTACAATGAGCAGTTCTTC
TRBJ2-1	.	.	TRBV24-1	CATSRLNEQFF	TGTGCCACCAGTAGGTTGAATGAGCAGTTCTTC
TRBJ1-2	.	.	TRBV7-6	CASSLSGQYGYTF	TGTGCCAGCAGCTTATCCGGGCAATATGGCTACACCTTC
TRBJ2-4	.	.	TRBV12-3/TRBV12-4	CASSPRGAKNIQYF	TGTGCCAGCAGTCCTCGGGGAGCCAAAAACATTCAGTACTTC
TRBJ1-2	.	many	TRBV18	CASLKDETRRYTF	TGTGCCAGCTTAAAGGACGAGACTAGACGCTACACCTTC
TRBJ1-4	TRBD1	.	TRBV15	CATSRGRTGSEEKLFF	TGTGCCACCAGCAGAGGTAGGACAGGGAGTGAAGAAAAACTGTTTTTT
TRBJ1-5	TRBD1	few	TRBV10-3	CATGTGVNQPQHF	TGTGCCACCGGGACAGGGGTCAACCAGCCCCAGCATTTT
TRBJ1-4	.	few	TRBV29-1	CSVEDSGADEKLFF	TGCAGCGTTGAAGATTCCGGCGCAGATGAAAAACTGTTTTTT
TRBJ1-1	.	few	TRBV12-3/TRBV12-4	CASSFGSGPGTEAFF	TGTGCCAGCAGTTTCGGATCGGGACCGGGTACTGAAGCTTTCTTT
TRBJ2-1	.	few	TRBV5-1	CASSDLESLGNEQFF	TGCGCCAGCAGCGACCTCGAGAGCCTCGGTAATGAGCAGTTCTTC
TRBJ1-2	.	few	TRBV10-3	CAISESGDYGYTF	TGTGCCATCAGTGAGTCGGGAGACTATGGCTACACCTTC
TRBJ1-4	.	.	TRBV5-1	CASSLRGSQRWEKLFF	TGCGCCAGCAGCTTAAGGGGGTCCCAAAGATGGGAAAAACTGTTTTTT
TRBJ2-7	TRBD2	.	TRBV11-1	CASSRGLAGGTYEQYF	TGTGCCAGCAGCAGGGGACTAGCGGGAGGTACCTACGAGCAGTACTTC
TRBJ2-1	TRBD2	few	TRBV27	CASSLGEGRYNEQFF	TGTGCCAGCAGTTTGGGGGAGGGCCGCTACAATGAGCAGTTCTTC
TRBJ2-3	TRBD2	.	TRBV20-1	CSARVKTGLADTDTQYF	TGCAGTGCTAGAGTCAAAACTGGACTAGCGGACACAGATACGCAGTATTTT
TRBJ1-5	.	.	TRBV7-2	CASSLGTVKPQHF	TGTGCCAGCAGCTTAGGGACGGTCAAGCCCCAGCATTTT
TRBJ1-1	TRBD1	.	TRBV7-3	CASSQDPGRGTFF	TGTGCCAGCAGCCAAGACCCGGGCAGGGGGACTTTCTTT
TRBJ1-1	TRBD1	.	TRBV10-3	CAISARPGQGAEAFF	TGTGCCATCAGTGCCCGGCCGGGACAGGGGGCTGAAGCTTTCTTT
TRBJ1-6	.	.	TRBV4-2	CASSQSGLLNSPLHF	TGTGCCAGCAGCCAAAGTGGGCTCCTTAATTCACCCCTCCACTTT
TRBJ2-3	TRBD2	.	TRBV5-1	CASSSGTSGSSDTQYF	TGCGCCAGCAGCTCCGGGACTAGCGGGAGTTCAGATACGCAGTATTTT
TRBJ2-2	.	many	TRBV10-3	CAIPQADTGELFF	TGTGCCATCCCCCAGGCTGACACCGGGGAGCTGTTTTTT
TRBJ2-2	.	.	TRBV7-7	CASSTGTSNTGELFF	TGTGCCAGCAGTACCGGGACATCGAACACCGGGGAGCTGTTTTTT
TRBJ1-3	.	many	TRBV5-1	CASSLIGASGNTIYF	TGCGCCAGCAGCTTGATCGGGGCCTCTGGAAACACCATATATTTT
TRBJ1-4	TRBD1	.	TRBV3-1	CASSPRTGTGRKLFF	TGTGCCAGCAGCCCGCGGACAGGGACGGGGCGGAAACTGTTTTTT
TRBJ2-3	.	many	TRBV29-1	CSVTPSSVNTQYF	TGCAGCGTGACCCCTAGTAGCGTGAATACGCAGTATTTT
TRBJ2-2	.	.	TRBV7-6	CASSYRSGAGELFF	TGTGCCAGCAGCTACAGGTCCGGGGCCGGGGAGCTGTTTTTT
TRBJ2-1	TRBD2	few	TRBV27	CASSLSLAGVRANEQFF	TGTGCCAGCAGTTTATCCTTAGCGGGAGTGAGAGCCAATGAGCAGTTCTTC
TRBJ2-2	.	.	TRBV2	CASRGTPGELFF	TGTGCCAGCAGAGGCACCCCCGGGGAGCTGTTTTTT
TRBJ2-1	.	.	TRBV7-2	CASSPRGEGGEQFF	TGTGCCAGCAGCCCCCGAGGGGAAGGCGGTGAGCAGTTCTTC
TRBJ1-6	TRBD1	.	TRBV5-1	CASSLASTGLNSPLHF	TGCGCCAGCAGCTTGGCCTCGACAGGGCTGAATTCACCCCTCCACTTT
TRBJ2-1	TRBD2	.	TRBV2	CASSQGLVQNEQFF	TGTGCCAGCAGTCAAGGACTAGTGCAGAATGAGCAGTTCTTC
TRBJ2-2	.	few	TRBV28	CASNIWGRTNTGELFF	TGTGCCAGCAACATATGGGGCAGGACGAACACCGGGGAGCTGTTTTTT
TRBJ1-3	.	.	TRBV5-1	CASSLEGNGNTIYF	TGCGCCAGCAGCTTGGAGGGGAACGGAAACACCATATATTTT
TRBJ2-3	.	.	TRBV18	CASSFQETPSTDTQYF	TGTGCCAGCTCCTTTCAGGAGACTCCGAGCACAGATACGCAGTATTTT
TRBJ2-7	TRBD2	.	TRBV6-5	CASSYGRVSHEQYF	TGTGCCAGCAGTTACGGGAGGGTATCCCACGAGCAGTACTTC
TRBJ1-1	TRBD1	.	TRBV20-1	CSARTGRTAEAFF	TGCAGTGCTCGGACAGGGCGAACCGCTGAAGCTTTCTTT
TRBJ2-1	.	few	TRBV20-1	CSAIRGGDRNEQFF	TGCAGTGCCATTCGAGGTGGGGACCGTAATGAGCAGTTCTTC
TRBJ1-6	TRBD1	few	TRBV19	CASSEGTGGSPLHF	TGTGCCAGTAGTGAAGGAACAGGGGGTTCACCCCTCCACTTT
TRBJ2-2	.	many	TRBV29-1	CSVGQNTGELFF	TGCAGCGTTGGACAGAACACCGGGGAGCTGTTTTTT
TRBJ2-6	.	once	TRBV28	CASNSQVSGANVLTF	TGTGCCAGCAACTCGCAGGTCTCTGGGGCCAACGTCCTGACTTTC
TRBJ2-2	.	.	TRBV3-1	CASSQGRKDTGELFF	TGTGCCAGCAGCCAAGGGAGAAAGGACACCGGGGAGCTGTTTTTT
TRBJ2-7	TRBD2	few	TRBV20-1	CSAGPGSGRSSYEQYF	TGCAGTGCTGGGCCCGGTAGCGGGAGAAGCTCCTACGAGCAGTACTTC
TRBJ2-4	TRBD2	.	TRBV5-1	CASSLGLAGVDAKNIQYF	TGCGCCAGCAGCTTGGGACTAGCGGGAGTGGATGCCAAAAACATTCAGTACTTC
TRBJ1-1	.	few	TRBV24-1	CATSDAGMNTEAFF	TGTGCCACCAGTGACGCGGGGATGAACACTGAAGCTTTCTTT
TRBJ1-1	.	.	TRBV9	CARAGALGMNTEAFF	TGTGCCAGGGCGGGGGCTCTGGGAATGAACACTGAAGCTTTCTTT
TRBJ2-7	.	.	TRBV12-3/TRBV12-4	CASSLVGESGHEQYF	TGTGCCAGCAGTTTGGTGGGAGAGTCCGGGCACGAGCAGTACTTC